This T cell receptor beta chain derives from a study of early T cells in non-severe SARS-CoV-2 infection. This clonotype occurred a few times. Unique molecular identifiers were attached to individual cDNA molecules. TCRdb used MiXCR to reprocess the 5' RACE reads, holding one entry per CDR3 protein. The data contain some 35,000 distinct CDR3 sequences, roughly 5.4% of them singletons. The origin of this receptor is an adult who was a healthcare worker with PCR-confirmed SARS-CoV-2 infection or an uninfected control (not recorded which). Sequences were obtained from whole blood.

The CDR3 reads CASSRDRGPYEQYF. In DNA form, the CDR3 reads TGTGCCAGCAGCAGAGACAGGGGGCCCTACGAGCAGTACTTC. The chain employs TRBV7-8 and TRBJ2-7; 10 bases are a match to TRBD1. This CDR3 has 14 residues. The germline V gene encodes CDR1 SGHVS and CDR2 FQNEAQ. The V segment lost 5 bases and the J segment 2 bases; nucleotides outside the gene matches: 3.